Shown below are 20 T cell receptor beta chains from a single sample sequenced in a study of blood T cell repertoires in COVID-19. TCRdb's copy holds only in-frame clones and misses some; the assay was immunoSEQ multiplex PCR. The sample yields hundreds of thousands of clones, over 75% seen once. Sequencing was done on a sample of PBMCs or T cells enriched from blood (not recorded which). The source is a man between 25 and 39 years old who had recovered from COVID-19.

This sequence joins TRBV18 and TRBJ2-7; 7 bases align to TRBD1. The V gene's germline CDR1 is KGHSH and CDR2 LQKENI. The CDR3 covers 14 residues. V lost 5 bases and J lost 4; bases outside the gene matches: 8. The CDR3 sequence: CASSSRTGWYEQYF. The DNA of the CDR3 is TGTGCCAGCTCATCCCGGACAGGTTGGTACGAGCAGTACTTC.

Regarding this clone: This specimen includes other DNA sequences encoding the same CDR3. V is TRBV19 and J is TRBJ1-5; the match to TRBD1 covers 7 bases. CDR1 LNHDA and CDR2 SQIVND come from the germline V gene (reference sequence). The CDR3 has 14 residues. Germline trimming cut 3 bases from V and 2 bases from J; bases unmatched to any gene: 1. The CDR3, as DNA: TGTGCCAGTAGTATCGGACAGGGCAATCAGCCCCAGCATTTT. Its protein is CASSIGQGNQPQHF.

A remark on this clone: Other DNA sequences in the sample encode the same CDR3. Here the CDR3 reads CASSRGQGNYGYTF. The CDR3 DNA is TGTGCCAGCTCCAGGGGGCAGGGGAACTATGGCTACACCTTC. The V and J genes are TRBV18 and TRBJ1-2; TRBD1 matches 8 bases. CDR3 size: 14 residues. Germline V lookup: CDR1 KGHSH, CDR2 LQKENI. With V trimmed by 6 bases and J by 2 bases, 5 bases remained unmatched. The whole variable domain, remainder taken from reference TRBV18 and TRBJ1-2, is NAGVMQNPRHLVRRRGQEARLRCSPMKGHSHVYWYRQLPEEGLKFMVYLQKENIIDESGMPKERFSAEFPKEGPSILRIQQVVRGDSAAYFCASSRGQGNYGYTFGSGTRLTVV.

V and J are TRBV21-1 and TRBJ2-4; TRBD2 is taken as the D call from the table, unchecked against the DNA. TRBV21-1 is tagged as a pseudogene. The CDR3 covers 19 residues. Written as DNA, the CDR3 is TGTGCCAGCAGGCAGCCTTCCAGGAGGTCTCCCCGGCGCAAAAACATTCAGTACTTC. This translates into CASRQPSRRSPRRKNIQYF.

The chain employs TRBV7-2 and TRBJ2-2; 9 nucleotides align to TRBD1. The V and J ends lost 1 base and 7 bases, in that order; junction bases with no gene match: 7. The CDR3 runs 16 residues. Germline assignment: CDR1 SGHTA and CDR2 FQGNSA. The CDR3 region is CASSLGGTGSGGELFF. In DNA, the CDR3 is TGTGCCAGCAGCTTAGGGGGGACAGGGTCCGGCGGGGAGCTGTTTTTT. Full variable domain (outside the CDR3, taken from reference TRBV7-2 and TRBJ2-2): GAGVSQSPSNKVTEKGKDVELRCDPISGHTALYWYRQSLGQGLEFLIYFQGNSAPDKSGLPSDRFSAERTGGSVSTLTIQRTQQEDSAVYLCASSLGGTGSGGELFFGEGSRLTVL.

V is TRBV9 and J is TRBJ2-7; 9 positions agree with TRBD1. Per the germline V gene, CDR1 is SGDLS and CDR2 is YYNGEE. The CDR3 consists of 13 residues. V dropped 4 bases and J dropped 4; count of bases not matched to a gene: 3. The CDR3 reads CASSPGTGYEQYF. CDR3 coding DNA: TGTGCCAGCAGCCCCGGGACAGGGTACGAGCAGTACTTC.

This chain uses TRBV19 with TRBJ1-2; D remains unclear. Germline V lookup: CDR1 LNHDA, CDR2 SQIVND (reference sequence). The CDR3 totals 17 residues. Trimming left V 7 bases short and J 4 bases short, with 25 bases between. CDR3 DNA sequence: TGTGCCAGTACCCTAAGCGGGCTTGACACTTCGGCCTATGGCTACACCTTC. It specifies CASTLSGLDTSAYGYTF.

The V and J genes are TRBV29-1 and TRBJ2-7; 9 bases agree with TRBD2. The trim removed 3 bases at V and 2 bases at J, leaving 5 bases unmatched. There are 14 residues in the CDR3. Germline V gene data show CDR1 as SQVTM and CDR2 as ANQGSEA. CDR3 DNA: TGCAGCGTTGAGGTTGCGGGAGGGACCTACGAGCAGTACTTC. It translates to CSVEVAGGTYEQYF.

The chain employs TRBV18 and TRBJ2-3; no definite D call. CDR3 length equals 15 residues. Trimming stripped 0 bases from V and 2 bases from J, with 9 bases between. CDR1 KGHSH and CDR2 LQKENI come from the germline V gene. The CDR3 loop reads CASSPPRPTTDTQYF. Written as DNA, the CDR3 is TGTGCCAGCTCACCACCGCGCCCTACCACAGATACGCAGTATTTT.

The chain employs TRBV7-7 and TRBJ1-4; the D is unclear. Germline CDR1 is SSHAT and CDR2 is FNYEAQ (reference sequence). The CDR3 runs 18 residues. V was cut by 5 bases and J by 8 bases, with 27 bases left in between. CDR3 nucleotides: TGTGCCAGCAGCCCTCCGGCGCAGGTAGAGATACGAAGCGAAAAACTGTTTTTT. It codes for CASSPPAQVEIRSEKLFF.

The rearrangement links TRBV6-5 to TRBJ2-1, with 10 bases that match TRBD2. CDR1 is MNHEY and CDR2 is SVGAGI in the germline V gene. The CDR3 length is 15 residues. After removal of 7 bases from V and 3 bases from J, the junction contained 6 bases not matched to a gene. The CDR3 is CASTLLAGVYNEQFF. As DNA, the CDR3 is TGTGCCAGCACCCTCCTAGCGGGGGTCTACAATGAGCAGTTCTTC.

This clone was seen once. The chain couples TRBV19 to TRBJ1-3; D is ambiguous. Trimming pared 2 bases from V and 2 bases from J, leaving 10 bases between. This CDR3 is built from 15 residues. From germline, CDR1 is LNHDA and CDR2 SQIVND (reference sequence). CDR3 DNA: TGTGCCAGTAGTATATCCAGTCATCCTGGAAACACCATATATTTT. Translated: CASSISSHPGNTIYF.

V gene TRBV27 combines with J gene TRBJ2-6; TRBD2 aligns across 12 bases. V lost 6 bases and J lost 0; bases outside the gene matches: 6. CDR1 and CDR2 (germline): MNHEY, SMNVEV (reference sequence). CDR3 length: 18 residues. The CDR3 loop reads CASRLAGGSNSGANVLTF. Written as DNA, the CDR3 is TGTGCCAGCAGACTAGCGGGGGGCTCCAACTCTGGGGCCAACGTCCTGACTTTC.

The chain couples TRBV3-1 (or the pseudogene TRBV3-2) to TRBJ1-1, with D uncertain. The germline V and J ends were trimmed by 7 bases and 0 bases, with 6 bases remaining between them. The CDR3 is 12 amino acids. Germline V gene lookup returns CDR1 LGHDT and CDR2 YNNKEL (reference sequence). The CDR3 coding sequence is TGTGCCAGCATTTCGGTGAACACTGAAGCTTTCTTT. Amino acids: CASISVNTEAFF.

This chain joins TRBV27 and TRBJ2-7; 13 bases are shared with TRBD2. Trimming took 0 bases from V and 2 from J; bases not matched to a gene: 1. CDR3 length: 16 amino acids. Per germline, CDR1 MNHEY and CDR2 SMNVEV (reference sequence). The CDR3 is CASSLSGTSGTYEQYF. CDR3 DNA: TGTGCCAGCAGTTTATCTGGGACTAGCGGGACCTACGAGCAGTACTTC.

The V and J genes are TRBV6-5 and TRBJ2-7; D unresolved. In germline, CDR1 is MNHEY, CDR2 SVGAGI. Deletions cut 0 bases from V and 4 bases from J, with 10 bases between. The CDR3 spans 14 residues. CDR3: CASSYSFNPYEQYF. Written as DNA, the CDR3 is TGTGCCAGCAGTTACTCTTTCAATCCATACGAGCAGTACTTC.

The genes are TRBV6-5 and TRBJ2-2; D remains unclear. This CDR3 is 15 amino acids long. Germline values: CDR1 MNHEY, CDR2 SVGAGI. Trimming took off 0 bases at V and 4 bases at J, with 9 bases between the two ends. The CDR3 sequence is CASSYSSTPTGELFF. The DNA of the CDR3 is TGTGCCAGCAGTTACTCGAGTACTCCCACCGGGGAGCTGTTTTTT.

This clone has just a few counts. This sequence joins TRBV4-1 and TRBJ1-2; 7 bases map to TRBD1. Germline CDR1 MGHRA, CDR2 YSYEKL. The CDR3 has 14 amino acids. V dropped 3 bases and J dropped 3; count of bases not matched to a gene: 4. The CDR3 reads CASSQRQGDYGYTF. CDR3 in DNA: TGCGCCAGCAGCCAGAGACAGGGTGACTATGGCTACACCTTC.

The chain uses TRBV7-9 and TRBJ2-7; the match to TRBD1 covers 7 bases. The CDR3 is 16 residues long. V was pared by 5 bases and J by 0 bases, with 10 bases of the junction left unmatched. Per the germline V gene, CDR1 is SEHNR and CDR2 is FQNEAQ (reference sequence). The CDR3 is CASSPTGTVNSYEQYF. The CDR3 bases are TGTGCCAGCAGCCCAACGGGGACAGTGAACTCCTACGAGCAGTACTTC.

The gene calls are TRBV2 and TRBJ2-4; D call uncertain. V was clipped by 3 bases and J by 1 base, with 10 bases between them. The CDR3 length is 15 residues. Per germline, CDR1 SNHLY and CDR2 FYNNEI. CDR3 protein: CASSERRAAKNIQYF. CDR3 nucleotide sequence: TGTGCCAGCAGTGAGAGGAGAGCGGCCAAAAACATTCAGTACTTC.